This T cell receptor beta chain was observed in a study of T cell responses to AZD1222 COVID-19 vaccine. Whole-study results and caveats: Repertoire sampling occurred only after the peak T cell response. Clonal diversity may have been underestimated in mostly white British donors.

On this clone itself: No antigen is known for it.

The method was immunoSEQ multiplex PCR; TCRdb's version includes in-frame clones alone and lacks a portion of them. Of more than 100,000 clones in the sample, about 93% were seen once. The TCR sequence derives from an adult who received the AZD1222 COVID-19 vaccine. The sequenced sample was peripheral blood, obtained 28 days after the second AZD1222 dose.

Here the CDR3 DNA reads TGTGCCAGCAGCTTGGACAGGGGAGTAGATACGCAGTATTTT. Amino acids: CASSLDRGVDTQYF. The chain combines TRBV7-2 with TRBJ2-3; 9 bases map to TRBD1. The ends lost 3 bases at V and 5 bases at J; junction bases unmatched: 3. CDR3 length: 14 amino acids. The germline V gene has CDR1 SGHTA and CDR2 FQGNSA.